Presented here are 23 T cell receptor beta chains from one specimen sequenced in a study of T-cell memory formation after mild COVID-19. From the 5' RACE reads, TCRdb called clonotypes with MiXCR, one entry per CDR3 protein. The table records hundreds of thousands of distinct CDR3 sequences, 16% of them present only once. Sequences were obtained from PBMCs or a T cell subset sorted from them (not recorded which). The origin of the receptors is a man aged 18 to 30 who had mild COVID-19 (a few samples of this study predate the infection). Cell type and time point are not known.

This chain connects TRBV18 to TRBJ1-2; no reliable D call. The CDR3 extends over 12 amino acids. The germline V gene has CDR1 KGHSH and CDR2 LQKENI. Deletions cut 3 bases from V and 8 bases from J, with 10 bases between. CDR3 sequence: CASSPTLGGYTF. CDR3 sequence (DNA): TGTGCCAGCTCACCGACACTGGGGGGCTACACCTTC.

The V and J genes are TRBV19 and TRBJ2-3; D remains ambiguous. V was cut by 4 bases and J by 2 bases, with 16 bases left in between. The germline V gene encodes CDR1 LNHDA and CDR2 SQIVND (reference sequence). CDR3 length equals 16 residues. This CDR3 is CASSRGPTYDTDTQYF. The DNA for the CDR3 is TGTGCCAGTAGTAGAGGTCCGACGTATGACACAGATACGCAGTATTTT.

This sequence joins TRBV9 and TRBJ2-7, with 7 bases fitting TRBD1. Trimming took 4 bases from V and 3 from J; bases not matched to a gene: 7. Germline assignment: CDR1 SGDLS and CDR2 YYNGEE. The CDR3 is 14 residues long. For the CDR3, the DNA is TGTGCCAGCAGCTTGATAGGGGACAGCTACGAGCAGTACTTC. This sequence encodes CASSLIGDSYEQYF.

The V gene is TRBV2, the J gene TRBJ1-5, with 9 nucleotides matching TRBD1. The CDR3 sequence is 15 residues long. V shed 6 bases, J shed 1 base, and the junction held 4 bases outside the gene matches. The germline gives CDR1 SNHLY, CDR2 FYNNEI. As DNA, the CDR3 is TGTGCCAGCAGCCGGACAGGGGAGAGCAATCAGCCCCAGCATTTT. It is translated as CASSRTGESNQPQHF. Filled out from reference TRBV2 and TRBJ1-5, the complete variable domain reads EPEVTQTPSHQVTQMGQEVILRCVPISNHLYFYWYRQILGQKVEFLVSFYNNEISEKSEIFDDQFSVERPDGSNFTLKIRSTKLEDSAMYFCASSRTGESNQPQHFGDGTRLSIL.

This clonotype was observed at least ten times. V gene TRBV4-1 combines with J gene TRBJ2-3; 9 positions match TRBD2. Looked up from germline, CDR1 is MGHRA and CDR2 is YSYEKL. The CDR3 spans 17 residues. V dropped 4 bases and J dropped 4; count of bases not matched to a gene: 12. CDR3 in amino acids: CASSPSRLAGTADTQYF. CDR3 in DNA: TGCGCCAGCAGCCCCTCTAGGCTAGCGGGGACGGCAGATACGCAGTATTTT.

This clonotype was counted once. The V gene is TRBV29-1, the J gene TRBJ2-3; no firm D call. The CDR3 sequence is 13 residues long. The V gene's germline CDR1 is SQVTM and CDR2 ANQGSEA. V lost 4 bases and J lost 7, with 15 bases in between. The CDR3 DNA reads TGCAGCGTTGCAGTCCGGGCCCCACATACGCAGTATTTT. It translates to CSVAVRAPHTQYF.

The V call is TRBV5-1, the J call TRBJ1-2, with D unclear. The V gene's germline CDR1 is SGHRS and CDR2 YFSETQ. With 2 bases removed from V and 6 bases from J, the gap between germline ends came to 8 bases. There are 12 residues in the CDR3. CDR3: CASSFSDDGYTF. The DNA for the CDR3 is TGCGCCAGCAGCTTTTCAGACGATGGCTACACCTTC.

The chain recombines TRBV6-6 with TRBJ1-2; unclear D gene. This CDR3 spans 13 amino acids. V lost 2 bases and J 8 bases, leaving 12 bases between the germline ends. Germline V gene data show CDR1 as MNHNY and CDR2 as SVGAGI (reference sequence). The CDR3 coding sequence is TGTGCCAGCAGTTACAAGGCAGAACGGGGCTACACCTTC. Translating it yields CASSYKAERGYTF.

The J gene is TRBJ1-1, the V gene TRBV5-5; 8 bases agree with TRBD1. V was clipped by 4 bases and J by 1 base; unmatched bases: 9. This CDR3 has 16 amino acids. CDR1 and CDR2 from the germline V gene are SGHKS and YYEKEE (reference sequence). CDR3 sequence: CASSIRTGTTNTEAFF. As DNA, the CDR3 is TGTGCCAGCAGCATACGGACAGGGACCACGAACACTGAAGCTTTCTTT.

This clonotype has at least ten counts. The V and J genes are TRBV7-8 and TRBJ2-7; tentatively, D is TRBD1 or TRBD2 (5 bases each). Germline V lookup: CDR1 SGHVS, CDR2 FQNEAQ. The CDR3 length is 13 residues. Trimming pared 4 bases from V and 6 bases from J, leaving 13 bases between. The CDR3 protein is CASSWDLTSEQYF. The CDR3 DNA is TGTGCCAGCAGCTGGGACCTTACTTCCGAGCAGTACTTC.

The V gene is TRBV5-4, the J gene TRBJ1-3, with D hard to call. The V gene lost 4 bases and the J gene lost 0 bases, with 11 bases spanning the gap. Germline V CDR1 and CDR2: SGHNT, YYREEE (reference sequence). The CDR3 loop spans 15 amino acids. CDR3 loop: CASSPVGGSGNTIYF. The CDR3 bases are TGTGCCAGCAGCCCCGTCGGAGGCTCTGGAAACACCATATATTTT.

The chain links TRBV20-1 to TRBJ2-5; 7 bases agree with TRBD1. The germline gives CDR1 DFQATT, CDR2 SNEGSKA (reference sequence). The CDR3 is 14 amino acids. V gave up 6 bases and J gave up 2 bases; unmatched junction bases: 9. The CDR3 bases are TGCAGTGCCAACCGGGACAGTCATCAAGAGACCCAGTACTTC. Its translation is CSANRDSHQETQYF.

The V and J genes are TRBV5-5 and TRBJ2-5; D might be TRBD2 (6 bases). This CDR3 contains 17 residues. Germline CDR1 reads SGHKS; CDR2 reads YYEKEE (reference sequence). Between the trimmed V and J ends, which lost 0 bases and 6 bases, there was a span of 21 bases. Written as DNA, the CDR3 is TGTGCCAGCAGCTTGGAATCGCGGTGGAGGGCTTGGAAGACCCAGTACTTC. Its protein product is CASSLESRWRAWKTQYF.

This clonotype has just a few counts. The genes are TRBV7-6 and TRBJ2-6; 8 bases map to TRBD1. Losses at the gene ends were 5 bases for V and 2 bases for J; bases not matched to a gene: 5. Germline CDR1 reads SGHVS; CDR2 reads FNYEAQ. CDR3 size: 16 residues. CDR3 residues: CASSRTGLPGANVLTF. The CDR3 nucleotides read TGTGCCAGCAGCCGGACAGGGCTCCCTGGGGCCAACGTCCTGACTTTC.

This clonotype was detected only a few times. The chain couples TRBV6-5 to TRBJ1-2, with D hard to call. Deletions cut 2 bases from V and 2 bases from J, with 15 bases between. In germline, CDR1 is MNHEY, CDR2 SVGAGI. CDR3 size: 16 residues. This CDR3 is CASSYQRKQANYGYTF. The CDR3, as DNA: TGTGCCAGCAGTTACCAGCGGAAGCAGGCCAACTATGGCTACACCTTC.

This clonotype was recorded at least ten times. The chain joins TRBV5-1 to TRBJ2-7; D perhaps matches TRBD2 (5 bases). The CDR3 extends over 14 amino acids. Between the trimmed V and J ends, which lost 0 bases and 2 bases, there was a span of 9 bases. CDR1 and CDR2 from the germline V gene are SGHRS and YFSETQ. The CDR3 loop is CASSLGERPYEQYF. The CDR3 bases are TGCGCCAGCAGCTTGGGGGAGAGACCCTACGAGCAGTACTTC.

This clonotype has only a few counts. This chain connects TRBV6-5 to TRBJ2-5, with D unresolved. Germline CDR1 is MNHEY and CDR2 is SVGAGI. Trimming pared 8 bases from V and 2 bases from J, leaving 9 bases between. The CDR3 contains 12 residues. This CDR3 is CASLDPQETQYF. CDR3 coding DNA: TGTGCCAGCCTCGACCCACAAGAGACCCAGTACTTC.

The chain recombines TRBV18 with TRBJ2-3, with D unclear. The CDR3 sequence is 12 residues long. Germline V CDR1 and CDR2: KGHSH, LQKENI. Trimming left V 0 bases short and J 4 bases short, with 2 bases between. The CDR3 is CASSPPSDTQYF. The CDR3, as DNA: TGTGCCAGCTCACCACCGTCAGATACGCAGTATTTT.

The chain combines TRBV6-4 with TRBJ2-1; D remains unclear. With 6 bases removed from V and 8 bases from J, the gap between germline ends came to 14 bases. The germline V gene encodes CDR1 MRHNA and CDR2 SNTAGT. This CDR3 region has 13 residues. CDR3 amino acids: CASSPFGVHEQFF. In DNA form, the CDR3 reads TGTGCCAGCAGCCCCTTTGGGGTCCATGAGCAGTTCTTC.

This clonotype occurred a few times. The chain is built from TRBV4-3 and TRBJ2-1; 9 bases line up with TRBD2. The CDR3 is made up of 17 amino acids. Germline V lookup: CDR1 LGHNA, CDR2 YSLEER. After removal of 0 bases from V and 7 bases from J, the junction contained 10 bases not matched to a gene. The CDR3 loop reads CASSQDRLIAGENEQFF. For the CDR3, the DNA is TGCGCCAGCAGCCAAGATCGATTGATAGCGGGGGAAAATGAGCAGTTCTTC.

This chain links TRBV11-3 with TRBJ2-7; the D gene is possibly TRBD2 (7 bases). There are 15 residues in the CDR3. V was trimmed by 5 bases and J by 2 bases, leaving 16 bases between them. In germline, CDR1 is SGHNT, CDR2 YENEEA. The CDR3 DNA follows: TGTGCCAGCAGCGAACGAGGGGGGGGAGCCTACGAGCAGTACTTC. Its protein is CASSERGGGAYEQYF.

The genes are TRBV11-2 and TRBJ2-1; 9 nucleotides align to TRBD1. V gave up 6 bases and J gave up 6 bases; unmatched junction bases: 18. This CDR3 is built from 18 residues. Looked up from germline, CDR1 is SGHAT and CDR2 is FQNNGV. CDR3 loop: CASSSDGPGTGSFNEQFF. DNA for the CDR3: TGTGCCAGCAGTTCAGATGGTCCCGGGACAGGGAGTTTCAATGAGCAGTTCTTC.

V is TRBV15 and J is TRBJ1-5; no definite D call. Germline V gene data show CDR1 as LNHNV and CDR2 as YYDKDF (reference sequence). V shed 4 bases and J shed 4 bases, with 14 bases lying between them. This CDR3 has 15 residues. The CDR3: CATSTLDGINQPQHF. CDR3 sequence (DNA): TGTGCCACCAGCACCTTAGATGGGATAAATCAGCCCCAGCATTTT.